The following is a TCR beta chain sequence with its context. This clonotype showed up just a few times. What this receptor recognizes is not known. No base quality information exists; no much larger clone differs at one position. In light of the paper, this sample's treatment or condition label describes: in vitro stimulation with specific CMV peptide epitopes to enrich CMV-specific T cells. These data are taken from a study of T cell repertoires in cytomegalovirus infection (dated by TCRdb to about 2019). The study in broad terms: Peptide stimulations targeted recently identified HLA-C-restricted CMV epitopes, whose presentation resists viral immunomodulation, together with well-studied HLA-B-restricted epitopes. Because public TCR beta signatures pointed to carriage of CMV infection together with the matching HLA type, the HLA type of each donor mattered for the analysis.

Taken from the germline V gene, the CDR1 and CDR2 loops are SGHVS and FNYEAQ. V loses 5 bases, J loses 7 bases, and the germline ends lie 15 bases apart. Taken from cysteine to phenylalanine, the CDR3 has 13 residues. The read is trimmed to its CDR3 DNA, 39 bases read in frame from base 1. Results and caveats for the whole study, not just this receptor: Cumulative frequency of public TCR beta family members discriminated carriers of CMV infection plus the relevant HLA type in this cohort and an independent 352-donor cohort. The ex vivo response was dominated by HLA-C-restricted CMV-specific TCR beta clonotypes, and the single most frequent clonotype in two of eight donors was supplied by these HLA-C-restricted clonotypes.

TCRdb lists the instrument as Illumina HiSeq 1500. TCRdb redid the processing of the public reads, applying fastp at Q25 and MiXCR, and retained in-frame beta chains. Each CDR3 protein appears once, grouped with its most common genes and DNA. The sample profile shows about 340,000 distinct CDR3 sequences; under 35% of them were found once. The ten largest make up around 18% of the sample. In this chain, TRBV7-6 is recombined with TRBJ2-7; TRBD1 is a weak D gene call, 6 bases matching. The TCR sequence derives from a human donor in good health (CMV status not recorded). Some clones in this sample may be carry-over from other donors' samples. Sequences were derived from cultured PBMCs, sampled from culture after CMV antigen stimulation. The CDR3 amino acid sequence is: CASSPTRDTEQYF. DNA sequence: TGTGCCAGCAGCCCCACCCGGGACACAGAGCAGTACTTC.